The rows below give T cell receptor beta chains drawn from one sample of a study of cytomegalovirus exposure and HLA in healthy donors. Assay: immunoSEQ multiplex PCR; the TCRdb copy retains only in-frame clones and omits some. This table holds over 120,000 clones. Sequencing used PBMCs. These TCRs come from a male donor in good health and CMV-seronegative. CDR3s include the opening cysteine and the closing phenylalanine or tryptophan. Each record gives: D gene, V gene, J gene, CDR3 protein, CDR3 DNA. The D gene is left open where the match is weak.

d_gene: TRBD1
v_gene: TRBV13
j_gene: TRBJ2-7
CDR3aa: CASSWGTGGRYEQYF
CDR3nt: TGTGCCAGCAGCTGGGGGACAGGGGGCCGCTACGAGCAGTACTTC

d_gene: NA
v_gene: TRBV30
j_gene: TRBJ1-4
CDR3aa: CAWSADIQLFF
CDR3nt: TGTGCCTGGAGTGCGGACATACAACTGTTTTTT

d_gene: NA
v_gene: TRBV7-9
j_gene: TRBJ2-5
CDR3aa: CASSLAPGVETQYF
CDR3nt: TGTGCCAGCAGCTTAGCGCCAGGGGTAGAGACCCAGTACTTC

d_gene: NA
v_gene: TRBV6-1
j_gene: TRBJ2-1
CDR3aa: CASSRTDYNEQFF
CDR3nt: TGTGCCAGCAGTCGAACAGATTACAATGAGCAGTTCTTC

d_gene: NA
v_gene: TRBV29-1
j_gene: TRBJ2-5
CDR3aa: CSVHEGGETQYF
CDR3nt: TGCAGCGTTCATGAGGGAGGAGAGACCCAGTACTTC

d_gene: TRBD2
v_gene: TRBV30
j_gene: TRBJ2-1
CDR3aa: CAWSSSGSNEQFF
CDR3nt: TGTGCCTGGTCGTCTAGCGGGAGCAATGAGCAGTTCTTC

d_gene: NA
v_gene: TRBV19
j_gene: TRBJ1-1
CDR3aa: CASSAPGFGNTEAFF
CDR3nt: TGTGCCAGTAGTGCCCCGGGGTTTGGGAACACTGAAGCTTTCTTT

d_gene: NA
v_gene: TRBV9
j_gene: TRBJ1-1
CDR3aa: CASSVSSGSKGGNTEAFF
CDR3nt: TGTGCCAGCAGCGTATCGTCAGGGTCGAAAGGGGGGAACACTGAAGCTTTCTTT

d_gene: NA
v_gene: TRBV19
j_gene: TRBJ1-1
CDR3aa: CASSIAGRGGGTEAFF
CDR3nt: TGTGCCAGTAGTATAGCTGGTAGAGGGGGTGGTACTGAAGCTTTCTTT

d_gene: NA
v_gene: TRBV7-6
j_gene: TRBJ2-7
CDR3aa: CASSRLPRQEAYEQYF
CDR3nt: TGTGCCAGCAGCCGTCTCCCACGACAAGAAGCCTACGAGCAGTACTTC

d_gene: NA
v_gene: TRBV20-1
j_gene: TRBJ1-2
CDR3aa: CSALGGYGYTF
CDR3nt: TGCAGTGCTTTGGGGGGATATGGCTACACCTTC

d_gene: NA
v_gene: TRBV18
j_gene: TRBJ1-2
CDR3aa: CASSPPTPREVDGYTF
CDR3nt: TGTGCCAGCTCACCACCGACCCCCAGGGAAGTAGATGGCTACACCTTC

d_gene: NA
v_gene: TRBV13
j_gene: TRBJ2-7
CDR3aa: CASSSRDRHSYEQYF
CDR3nt: TGTGCCAGCAGCTCCCGTGACAGGCACTCCTACGAGCAGTACTTC

d_gene: NA
v_gene: TRBV28
j_gene: TRBJ2-3
CDR3aa: CASSSIPSGGLTDTQYF
CDR3nt: TGTGCCAGCAGTTCCATCCCCAGCGGAGGTCTTACAGATACGCAGTATTTT

d_gene: NA
v_gene: TRBV5-1
j_gene: TRBJ2-7
CDR3aa: CASSYATASSYEQYF
CDR3nt: TGCGCCAGCAGCTATGCGACAGCTAGCTCCTACGAGCAGTACTTC

d_gene: TRBD1
v_gene: TRBV13
j_gene: TRBJ2-7
CDR3aa: CASSLNRGYEQYF
CDR3nt: TGTGCCAGCAGCCTAAACAGGGGTTACGAGCAGTACTTC

d_gene: TRBD2
v_gene: TRBV19
j_gene: TRBJ2-7
CDR3aa: CASSIGDGGTSGYEQYF
CDR3nt: TGTGCCAGTAGTATCGGCGATGGGGGGACTAGCGGCTACGAGCAGTACTTC

d_gene: TRBD1
v_gene: TRBV29-1
j_gene: TRBJ1-1
CDR3aa: CSAGGTEAFF
CDR3nt: TGCAGCGCAGGGGGGACTGAAGCTTTCTTT

d_gene: TRBD1
v_gene: TRBV6-1
j_gene: TRBJ1-2
CDR3aa: CASSLAGTGTGYTF
CDR3nt: TGTGCCAGCAGTCTCGCGGGGACAGGGACTGGCTACACCTTC

d_gene: NA
v_gene: TRBV7-9
j_gene: TRBJ2-1
CDR3aa: CASSFSSRYNEQFF
CDR3nt: TGTGCCAGCAGCTTCTCAAGTCGGTACAATGAGCAGTTCTTC

d_gene: NA
v_gene: TRBV30
j_gene: TRBJ1-5
CDR3aa: CAWSEQAEQPQHF
CDR3nt: TGTGCCTGGAGTGAACAGGCCGAACAGCCCCAGCATTTT

d_gene: NA
v_gene: TRBV6-5
j_gene: TRBJ2-2
CDR3aa: CASSGRENTGELFF
CDR3nt: TGTGCCAGCAGCGGTCGGGAGAACACCGGGGAGCTGTTTTTT

d_gene: NA
v_gene: TRBV9
j_gene: TRBJ1-1
CDR3aa: CASSPRGSAPNTEAFF
CDR3nt: TGTGCCAGCAGCCCGAGGGGGTCAGCCCCGAACACTGAAGCTTTCTTT

d_gene: NA
v_gene: TRBV2
j_gene: TRBJ1-1
CDR3aa: CASLLEGLNTEAFF
CDR3nt: TGTGCCAGCCTACTGGAGGGCCTGAACACTGAAGCTTTCTTT

d_gene: NA
v_gene: TRBV5-1
j_gene: TRBJ2-6
CDR3aa: CASSFSGANVLTF
CDR3nt: TGCGCCAGCAGCTTTTCGGGGGCCAACGTCCTGACTTTC

d_gene: NA
v_gene: TRBV29-1
j_gene: TRBJ2-1
CDR3aa: CSVESSYNEQFF
CDR3nt: TGCAGCGTCGAGAGCTCCTACAATGAGCAGTTCTTC

d_gene: NA
v_gene: TRBV14
j_gene: TRBJ2-3
CDR3aa: CASTRRATDTQYF
CDR3nt: TGTGCCAGCACCCGGAGGGCCACAGATACGCAGTATTTT

d_gene: NA
v_gene: TRBV5-6
j_gene: TRBJ2-6
CDR3aa: CASSFLRDSGANVLTF
CDR3nt: TGTGCCAGCAGCTTTTTACGAGACTCTGGGGCCAACGTCCTGACTTTC

d_gene: NA
v_gene: TRBV7-6
j_gene: TRBJ2-3
CDR3aa: CASSLARVTDTQYF
CDR3nt: TGTGCCAGCAGCTTAGCACGGGTCACAGATACGCAGTATTTT

d_gene: NA
v_gene: TRBV7-8
j_gene: TRBJ1-6
CDR3aa: CASSLALTGGSYNSPLHF
CDR3nt: TGTGCCAGCAGCTTAGCGTTGACGGGAGGGTCCTATAATTCACCCCTCCACTTT

d_gene: TRBD2
v_gene: TRBV7-2
j_gene: TRBJ2-1
CDR3aa: CASRKTSGRVNEQFF
CDR3nt: TGTGCCAGCAGAAAGACTAGCGGGAGGGTTAATGAGCAGTTCTTC

d_gene: TRBD1
v_gene: TRBV28
j_gene: TRBJ2-7
CDR3aa: CASNDRASYEQYF
CDR3nt: TGTGCCAGCAACGACAGGGCCTCCTACGAGCAGTACTTC

d_gene: TRBD2
v_gene: TRBV7-6
j_gene: TRBJ2-1
CDR3aa: CASSSPGGEQFF
CDR3nt: TGTGCCAGCAGCTCCCCGGGGGGGGAGCAGTTCTTC

d_gene: NA
v_gene: TRBV7-9
j_gene: TRBJ1-2
CDR3aa: CASSHDTVNYGYTF
CDR3nt: TGTGCCAGCAGCCACGACACTGTTAACTATGGCTACACCTTC

d_gene: NA
v_gene: TRBV5-1
j_gene: TRBJ1-1
CDR3aa: CASSSGSVAGGNTEAFF
CDR3nt: TGCGCCAGCAGCTCCGGAAGCGTCGCCGGAGGAAACACTGAAGCTTTCTTT

d_gene: NA
v_gene: TRBV5-4
j_gene: TRBJ2-3
CDR3aa: CASSRRGRADTQYF
CDR3nt: TGTGCCAGCAGTCGGAGGGGGAGGGCAGATACGCAGTATTTT

d_gene: NA
v_gene: TRBV5-1
j_gene: TRBJ2-3
CDR3aa: CASSGSPGTDTQYF
CDR3nt: TGCGCCAGCAGCGGCTCCCCGGGTACAGATACGCAGTATTTT

d_gene: NA
v_gene: TRBV7-8
j_gene: TRBJ1-5
CDR3aa: CASSLIGQTNQPQHF
CDR3nt: TGTGCCAGCAGCTTAATAGGTCAGACTAATCAGCCCCAGCATTTT

d_gene: NA
v_gene: TRBV27
j_gene: TRBJ2-1
CDR3aa: CASSLSLSARDEQFF
CDR3nt: TGTGCCAGCAGTTTATCGCTTAGCGCTCGCGATGAGCAGTTCTTC

d_gene: NA
v_gene: TRBV10-2
j_gene: TRBJ1-1
CDR3aa: CASTDTNRAFF
CDR3nt: TGCGCCAGCACAGACACCAACAGGGCTTTCTTT

d_gene: NA
v_gene: TRBV2
j_gene: TRBJ1-2
CDR3aa: CASSDSLGTDYGYTF
CDR3nt: TGTGCCAGCAGTGACTCTCTCGGTACAGACTATGGCTACACCTTC

d_gene: NA
v_gene: TRBV6-5
j_gene: TRBJ1-1
CDR3aa: CASSLRGNTEAFF
CDR3nt: TGTGCCAGCAGTCTCAGGGGGAACACTGAAGCTTTCTTT

d_gene: TRBD1
v_gene: TRBV7-2
j_gene: TRBJ2-7
CDR3aa: CASRVGTGFTYEQYF
CDR3nt: TGTGCCAGCAGGGTTGGGACAGGATTCACCTACGAGCAGTACTTC

d_gene: TRBD2
v_gene: TRBV6-1
j_gene: TRBJ2-2
CDR3aa: CASSVELASHTGELFF
CDR3nt: TGTGCCAGCAGTGTAGAACTAGCGAGCCACACCGGGGAGCTGTTTTTT

d_gene: TRBD2
v_gene: TRBV14
j_gene: TRBJ2-7
CDR3aa: CASSQTWGGSDPTHEQYF
CDR3nt: TGTGCCAGCAGCCAGACCTGGGGCGGGAGTGACCCAACCCACGAGCAGTACTTC

d_gene: TRBD1
v_gene: TRBV4-2
j_gene: TRBJ2-5
CDR3aa: CASSQGNRGDQETQYF
CDR3nt: TGTGCCAGCAGCCAGGGGAACAGGGGCGATCAAGAGACCCAGTACTTC